A single sample gave rise to the 17 T cell receptor beta chains below, sequenced in a study of shared clonotypes between healthy human individuals. Naive CD8 isolation took CD45RO-negative cells positively selected for CCR7 and excluded terminally differentiated effector memory CD45RA+ cells. TCRdb keeps only in-frame clones here, not all; method: immunoSEQ multiplex PCR. Of 660,000 or so clones listed, 96% are singletons. Material: naive CD8+ T cells sorted from blood. These receptor sequences come from a woman in her 30s in good health.

Only one count was recorded for this clone. The rearrangement links TRBV28 to TRBJ2-1; D is unresolved. Germline assignment: CDR1 MDHEN and CDR2 SYDVKM. The CDR3 is 14 amino acids. The V gene lost 2 bases and the J gene lost 5 bases, with 10 bases spanning the gap. The CDR3: CASSLGANNNEQFF. The DNA for the CDR3 is TGTGCCAGCAGTTTAGGAGCGAACAACAATGAGCAGTTCTTC.

The CDR3 loop is CASSEGFSNQPQHF. The CDR3 coding sequence is TGTGCCAGCAGTGAGGGTTTTAGCAATCAGCCCCAGCATTTT. This chain uses TRBV2 with TRBJ1-5; no reliable D call. The length of the CDR3 is 14 residues. The germline V gene encodes CDR1 SNHLY and CDR2 FYNNEI. V lost 3 bases, J lost 0 bases, and 6 bases lay in between.

The genes are TRBV29-1 and TRBJ2-1; TRBD2 might be the D (6 bases). Per germline, CDR1 SQVTM and CDR2 ANQGSEA. V shed 3 bases and J shed 3 bases, with 6 bases lying between them. The CDR3 spans 12 residues. This chain's CDR3 is CSVEEGYNEQFF. The CDR3, as DNA: TGCAGCGTTGAGGAGGGCTACAATGAGCAGTTCTTC.

V is TRBV7-9 and J is TRBJ1-2; unclear D gene. The CDR3 runs to 15 residues. V gave up 5 bases and J gave up 4 bases, with 17 bases separating them. CDR1 and CDR2 from the germline V gene are SEHNR and FQNEAQ (reference sequence). CDR3 residues: CASSPPRQPSYGYTF. The CDR3 DNA reads TGTGCCAGCAGCCCGCCTCGGCAGCCCTCCTATGGCTACACCTTC.

The chain couples TRBV9 to TRBJ1-3; D not certain. The CDR3 extends over 14 amino acids. Germline CDR1 and CDR2: SGDLS and YYNGEE. The ends were cut back, 1 base at V and 0 bases at J, with 5 bases in the middle. In DNA, the CDR3 is TGTGCCAGCAGCGTAACAGACTCTGGAAACACCATATATTTT. It yields the protein CASSVTDSGNTIYF.

In regard to this clone: Different DNA sequences within this sample yield the same CDR3. The CDR3 coding sequence is TGTGCCAGCAGTTTAACAGGGGGGACTTACGAGCAGTACTTC. It encodes CASSLTGGTYEQYF. The V and J genes are TRBV28 and TRBJ2-7; 8 nucleotides match TRBD1. Germline values: CDR1 MDHEN, CDR2 SYDVKM. There are 14 residues in the CDR3. Unmatched junction bases numbered 4, after V lost 2 bases and J lost 4 bases.

V gene TRBV6-5 combines with J gene TRBJ1-3, with unresolved D. Germline values: CDR1 MNHEY, CDR2 SVGAGI. The V gene lost 2 bases and the J gene lost 8 bases, with 13 bases spanning the gap. The CDR3 loop spans 14 amino acids. CDR3: CASSYGPTPDTIYF. The CDR3 DNA sequence: TGTGCCAGCAGTTACGGGCCAACACCAGACACCATATATTTT.

The count of this clone is one. The chain links TRBV21-1 to TRBJ1-5; the table's D call, TRBD1, has no DNA check behind it. TRBV21-1 is annotated as a pseudogene. This CDR3 is built from 17 residues. CDR3 amino acids: CASSLQSRGIRNQPQHF. CDR3 bases: TGTGCCAGCAGTTTACAAAGTAGGGGGATCAGGAATCAGCCCCAGCATTTT.

V and J are TRBV6-1 and TRBJ1-1; D ambiguous. V was pared by 3 bases and J by 1 base, with 12 bases between. Germline CDR1 is MNHNS and CDR2 is SASEGT. The CDR3 extends over 15 amino acids. DNA of the CDR3: TGTGCCAGCAGTGACAAACGGTTTTCGAACACTGAAGCTTTCTTT. Translation: CASSDKRFSNTEAFF.

The rearrangement links TRBV21-1 to TRBJ2-7; the DNA was not used to check the table's D call, TRBD2. TRBV21-1 is assigned pseudogene status. The CDR3 loop spans 16 amino acids. CDR3 sequence (DNA): TGTGCCAGCAGCAAAGGGCTAGCGGGAGTTTCCTACGAGCAGTACTTC. Translating it yields CASSKGLAGVSYEQYF.

The chain links TRBV4-1 to TRBJ2-7; 8 bases fit TRBD1. V lost 3 bases to trimming and J lost 5 bases; unmatched junction nucleotides: 12. Germline V gene data show CDR1 as MGHRA and CDR2 as YSYEKL. The CDR3 totals 16 residues. The DNA for the CDR3 is TGCGCCAGCAGCCATACCCAAGACAGGGGCAGCGACGAGCAGTACTTC. Protein product: CASSHTQDRGSDEQYF.

This clone showed up just once. V and J are TRBV11-3 and TRBJ2-1; D might be TRBD1 (6 bases). V was pared by 5 bases and J by 3 bases, with 20 bases between. The CDR3 spans 17 residues. Germline values: CDR1 SGHNT, CDR2 YENEEA. CDR3 DNA: TGTGCCAGCAGCCAATACTCGAACAGGGCGGGCTACAATGAGCAGTTCTTC. It is translated as CASSQYSNRAGYNEQFF.

This rearrangement joins TRBV10-1 to TRBJ2-1; D not certain. Germline V gene sequence: CDR1 WNHNN, CDR2 SYGVQD (reference sequence). V was cut by 0 bases and J by 10 bases, with 4 bases left in between. The CDR3 extends over 11 amino acids. The CDR3 DNA sequence: TGCGCCAGCAGTGAGTCCACCGAGCAGTTCTTC. It encodes CASSESTEQFF.

This chain uses TRBV5-6 with TRBJ2-7; tentative D call: TRBD2 (6 bases). Trimming removed 4 bases at V and 2 bases at J, with 10 bases between. Germline lookup yields CDR1 SGHDT and CDR2 YYEEEE. This CDR3 region has 13 residues. The CDR3 loop is CASSRDSPYEQYF. CDR3 sequence (DNA): TGTGCCAGCAGCCGGGACTCGCCCTACGAGCAGTACTTC.

This chain uses TRBV25-1 with TRBJ1-1; D may be TRBD1 (5 bases). The germline V gene has CDR1 MGHDK and CDR2 SYGVNS. V lost 5 bases to trimming and J lost 7 bases, with 17 bases between them. The CDR3 runs to 14 residues. This CDR3 is CASSHTGRKGEAFF. The CDR3 nucleotides are TGTGCCAGCAGTCACACGGGACGAAAGGGTGAAGCTTTCTTT.

The J gene is TRBJ2-1, the V gene TRBV30; 9 bases align to TRBD1. Germline values: CDR1 GTSNPN, CDR2 SVGIG (reference sequence). With 2 bases clipped from V and 5 bases from J, the junction kept 7 bases outside the gene matches. There are 15 residues in the CDR3. In nucleotides, the CDR3 is TGTGCCTGGAGTCCCGGGACAGGGATACACAATGAGCAGTTCTTC. As protein: CAWSPGTGIHNEQFF.

The gene calls are TRBV11-2 and TRBJ2-1, with 7 bases matching TRBD2. This CDR3 is 16 amino acids long. V lost 5 bases, J lost 8 bases, and 15 bases stayed unmatched. CDR1 and CDR2 from the germline V gene are SGHAT and FQNNGV. CDR3 region: CASSPPRGGSIYEQFF. The CDR3 nucleotides read TGTGCCAGCAGCCCGCCCCGCGGCGGGAGTATCTATGAGCAGTTCTTC.